The 14 T cell receptor beta chains below come from one sample, sequenced in a study of CD8+ T cells in alopecia areata. RNA, once extracted, was reverse transcribed into cDNA for use as the sequencing template. TCRdb's copy holds only in-frame clones and misses some; the assay was immunoSEQ multiplex PCR. The sample lists over 150,000 clones; roughly three fifths were seen once. The source material was CD8+ T cells sorted from blood. The source is a human donor in good health.

The chain has TRBV27 and TRBJ2-3; TRBD2 matches 10 bases. Germline V gives CDR1 MNHEY, CDR2 SMNVEV (reference sequence). The CDR3 is 16 residues long. J gave up 3 bases and V 4 bases, and 7 bases lay outside the gene matches. This chain's CDR3 is CASSSPQRGGTDTQYF. CDR3 coding DNA: TGTGCCAGCAGTTCCCCCCAGCGGGGGGGAACAGATACGCAGTATTTT.

The chain carries TRBV4-1 and TRBJ1-2; weak D call: TRBD1 (6 bases). Germline V gene data show CDR1 as MGHRA and CDR2 as YSYEKL. With 5 bases removed from V and 8 bases from J, the gap between germline ends came to 18 bases. The CDR3 length is 14 residues. The CDR3 DNA reads TGCGCCAGCAGCGACCTCGGACAGAGAATGGGCTACACCTTC. Encoded protein: CASSDLGQRMGYTF.

The genes are TRBV4-1 and TRBJ2-2; weak D call: TRBD2 (6 bases). Germline CDR1 is MGHRA and CDR2 is YSYEKL. This CDR3 region has 14 residues. The V gene lost 2 bases and the J gene lost 7 bases, with 11 bases spanning the gap. This chain's CDR3 is CASSQSSSGGELFF. The CDR3 bases are TGCGCCAGCAGCCAATCAAGTAGCGGCGGGGAGCTGTTTTTT.

This clone was recorded a few times. The J gene is TRBJ2-3, the V gene TRBV29-1; D gene uncertain. Trimming removed 5 bases at V and 9 bases at J, with 9 bases between. CDR1 and CDR2 (germline): SQVTM, ANQGSEA. The CDR3 covers 10 residues. The CDR3 here is CSVLRDTQYF. The CDR3 DNA sequence: TGCAGCGTTCTACGTGACACGCAGTATTTT.

This sequence joins TRBV7-9 and TRBJ2-7; 11 bases match TRBD2. The germline gives CDR1 SEHNR, CDR2 FQNEAQ (reference sequence). J gave up 6 bases and V 4 bases, and 5 bases lay outside the gene matches. CDR3 length: 14 amino acids. The CDR3 coding sequence is TGTGCCAGCAGCTCCCCGGGACTAGCGGCCGAGCAGTACTTC. This sequence encodes CASSSPGLAAEQYF.

The chain has TRBV2 and TRBJ2-7; possibly TRBD1 or TRBD2 for D (5 bases each). The CDR3 has 13 amino acids. Trimming stripped 10 bases from V and 2 bases from J, with 15 bases between. The germline gives CDR1 SNHLY, CDR2 FYNNEI. The CDR3 DNA reads TGTGCCACCGCCGGGACGGGGACCTACGAGCAGTACTTC. Translated, it gives CATAGTGTYEQYF.

A note on this clone: Other DNA sequences in this sample translate to the same CDR3. The chain employs TRBV29-1 and TRBJ2-2; perhaps TRBD2 as D (5 bases). The CDR3 covers 12 residues. The germline V and J ends were trimmed by 4 bases and 5 bases, with 8 bases remaining between them. Germline assignment: CDR1 SQVTM and CDR2 ANQGSEA. The CDR3 protein is CSVAEGTGELFF. The CDR3 DNA sequence: TGCAGCGTTGCAGAGGGAACCGGGGAGCTGTTTTTT.

This clone has more than one count but fewer than ten. The V call is TRBV29-1, the J call TRBJ1-1, with 8 bases matching TRBD1. Germline values: CDR1 SQVTM, CDR2 ANQGSEA. This CDR3 is 14 amino acids long. Trimming removed 4 bases from V and 4 bases from J; junction bases left unmatched: 8. The CDR3 sequence: CSVVPGGAGTEAFF. The CDR3 region has the DNA TGCAGCGTTGTCCCAGGGGGCGCAGGCACTGAAGCTTTCTTT. Together with reference TRBV29-1 and TRBJ1-1, the CDR3 gives the full variable domain: SAVISQKPSRDICQRGTSLTIQCQVDSQVTMMFWYRQQPGQSLTLIATANQGSEATYESGFVIDKFPISRPNLTFSTLTVSNMSPEDSSIYLCSVVPGGAGTEAFFGQGTRLTVV.

The J gene is TRBJ1-1, the V gene TRBV29-1, with TRBD1 as a possible D gene (6 bases). This CDR3 comprises 11 residues. The germline V and J ends were trimmed by 2 bases and 7 bases, with 8 bases remaining between them. Germline V CDR1 and CDR2: SQVTM, ANQGSEA. Written as DNA, the CDR3 is TGCAGCGTTGAACTACAGGGTGAAGCTTTCTTT. The encoded protein is CSVELQGEAFF. Full variable domain (outside the CDR3, taken from reference TRBV29-1 and TRBJ1-1): SAVISQKPSRDICQRGTSLTIQCQVDSQVTMMFWYRQQPGQSLTLIATANQGSEATYESGFVIDKFPISRPNLTFSTLTVSNMSPEDSSIYLCSVELQGEAFFGQGTRLTVV.

The chain uses TRBV29-1 and TRBJ1-2; 11 positions agree with TRBD1. V dropped 2 bases and J dropped 8; count of bases not matched to a gene: 13. Germline CDR1 reads SQVTM; CDR2 reads ANQGSEA. There are 16 residues in the CDR3. CDR3 nucleotide sequence: TGCAGCGTTGAAACTAGGACAGGGGGCTCGCGCGGCGGCTACACCTTC. The encoded protein is CSVETRTGGSRGGYTF.

The chain combines TRBV4-1 with TRBJ2-1; TRBD1 or TRBD2 may be the D gene (5 bases each). Germline CDR1 and CDR2: MGHRA and YSYEKL. The CDR3 is 16 residues long. Trimming shortened V by 1 base and J by 7 bases, and 17 bases separated the two germline ends. Here the CDR3 reads CASSQGRDLGLNEQFF. The CDR3 coding sequence is TGCGCCAGCAGCCAAGGCCGGGACCTAGGGCTAAATGAGCAGTTCTTC.

This clone has more than one count but fewer than ten. The rearrangement links TRBV7-9 to TRBJ2-1, with TRBD2 matching over 7 bases. This CDR3 is built from 16 residues. Trimming took 4 bases from V and 6 from J; bases not matched to a gene: 12. The germline CDR1 and CDR2 sequences are SEHNR and FQNEAQ (reference sequence). The CDR3 spells CASSSMGTITPNEQFF. The CDR3 DNA follows: TGTGCCAGCAGCTCGATGGGGACTATTACTCCCAATGAGCAGTTCTTC.

The chain combines TRBV5-4 with TRBJ2-7; 11 nucleotides agree with TRBD2. Germline CDR1 and CDR2: SGHNT and YYREEE (reference sequence). V gave up 5 bases and J gave up 3 bases; unmatched junction bases: 10. The CDR3 covers 16 residues. The CDR3 sequence: CASSSRVGLAGYEQYF. In DNA form, the CDR3 reads TGTGCCAGCAGTTCAAGGGTAGGACTAGCGGGCTACGAGCAGTACTTC.

This chain connects TRBV5-6 to TRBJ2-7; D gene ambiguous. Per germline, CDR1 SGHDT and CDR2 YYEEEE. Trimming took 3 bases from V and 7 from J, leaving 8 bases between them. The CDR3 is 11 amino acids. This CDR3 reads CASSYQREQYF. The CDR3 DNA reads TGTGCCAGCAGCTACCAACGAGAGCAGTACTTC.